This T cell receptor (beta chain) was obtained from a study of T cell repertoires in cytomegalovirus infection. Overall study context: From public TCR beta signatures came an indication of both CMV infection and matching HLA type.

TCRdb reprocessed the reads via MiXCR and lists one record per CDR3 protein. The data contain 300,000 to 400,000 distinct CDR3 sequences, more than 8% of them singletons. The table lists this clonotype with a few counts. As yet, its antigen is unknown. Study outcomes and limitations: Identification of carriers of CMV plus the relevant HLA was performed using cumulative public TCR beta family frequency.

The sample was PBMCs. This TCR came from a human donor in good health (CMV status not recorded). Some clones in this sample may be carry-over from other donors' samples.

CDR3: CASRSPGQGGFNYGYTF. The CDR3 DNA is TGTGCCAGCAGATCACCGGGACAAGGAGGTTTCAACTATGGCTACACCTTC. This rearrangement joins TRBV6-2 or TRBV6-3 to TRBJ1-2, with a tentative D call TRBD1 (6 bases). Germline V gene sequence: CDR1 MNHEY, CDR2 SVGEGT. This CDR3 contains 17 residues. V lost 6 bases, J lost 2 bases, and 22 bases lay in between.